This entry features one TCR beta chain sequence. As yet, its antigen is unknown. Produced via immunoSEQ multiplex PCR; TCRdb's table is partial and in-frame only. The sample holds approximately 30,000 clones, 70% to 90% seen once. The time point: new active TB diagnosis, blood taken before or within 7 days of starting treatment. The data were taken from a study of T cells in tuberculosis. Turning to the study itself: Blood was taken before or within 7 days of anti-tuberculosis therapy. General study findings and limits: Active tuberculosis TCR-alpha repertoires lay closer to GMM-specific TCRs than IGRA-negative controls, suggesting clonal expansion.

The germline V gene encodes CDR1 SGHRS and CDR2 YFSETQ. The CDR3 covers 14 residues. V lost 0 bases, J lost 9 bases, and 10 bases lay in between. The genes are TRBV5-1 and TRBJ1-6, with a weak D call TRBD1 (6 bases). This receptor was obtained from an adult with tuberculosis. The material was PBMCs, obtained at tuberculosis diagnosis. The CDR3 is CASSLDRAVSPLHF. The CDR3 nucleotides read TGCGCCAGCAGCTTGGACAGGGCGGTTTCACCCCTCCACTTT.